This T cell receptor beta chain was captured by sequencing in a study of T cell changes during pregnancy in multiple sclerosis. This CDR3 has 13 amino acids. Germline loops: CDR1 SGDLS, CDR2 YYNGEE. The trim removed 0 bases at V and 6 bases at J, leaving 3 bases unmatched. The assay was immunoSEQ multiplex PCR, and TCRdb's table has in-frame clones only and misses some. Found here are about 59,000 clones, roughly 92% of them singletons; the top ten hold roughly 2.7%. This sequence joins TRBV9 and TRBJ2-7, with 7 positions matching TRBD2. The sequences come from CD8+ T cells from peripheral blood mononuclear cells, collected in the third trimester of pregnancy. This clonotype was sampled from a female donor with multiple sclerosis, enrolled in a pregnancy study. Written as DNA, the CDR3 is TGTGCCAGCAGCGTAGGGGAGGGCCCCGAGCAGTACTTC. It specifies CASSVGEGPEQYF.